The sequence of this T cell receptor (beta chain) was determined in a study of identical twins. The trim removed 6 bases at V and 0 bases at J, leaving 9 bases unmatched. Germline-derived CDR1 and CDR2 are DFQATT and SNEGSKA (reference sequence). CDR3 size: 16 residues. TCRdb itself ran the 5' RACE reads through MiXCR, one entry per CDR3 protein. The sample has 420,000 or so distinct CDR3 sequences; around 20% are singletons. This clonotype was seen more than once but under ten times. V gene TRBV20-1 combines with J gene TRBJ2-1; 9 bases map to TRBD2. The clonotype was recovered from a man in his fifties or sixties in good health. Sequenced sample: naive T cells sorted from blood. The CDR3 protein is CSAPAGGSPSYNEQFF. The CDR3 DNA sequence: TGCAGTGCCCCGGCGGGGGGGTCACCCTCCTACAATGAGCAGTTCTTC.